The 32 T cell receptor beta chains below were found in one sample sequenced in a study of T cells in Graves' hyperthyroidism and ophthalmopathy. Authors of the study amplified TCR beta CDR3 regions from RNA transcripts. An initial round of RT-PCR targeting the TCR CDR3 relied on the HTBI primer set. TCRdb itself ran the multiplex PCR reads through MiXCR, one entry per CDR3 protein. The top ten clones hold roughly 19% of a sample with 550,000 to 700,000 distinct CDR3 sequences, around 46% of them seen once. The sequenced sample consisted of peripheral blood or thyroid tissue (not recorded which). Every receptor here comes from an adult woman with Graves' disease, either hyperthyroidism or ophthalmopathy (not recorded which).

This sequence joins TRBV7-9 and TRBJ1-2; tentative D call: TRBD1 (5 bases). Looked up from germline, CDR1 is SEHNR and CDR2 is FQNEAQ (reference sequence). This CDR3 contains 14 residues. Deletions cut 3 bases from V and 8 bases from J, with 16 bases between. The CDR3 region is CASSFDSGMGGYTF. CDR3 sequence (DNA): TGTGCCAGCAGCTTCGACTCAGGGATGGGAGGCTACACCTTC.

This clonotype has ten or more counts. The chain recombines TRBV2 with TRBJ2-7; D is unresolved. Germline assignment: CDR1 SNHLY and CDR2 FYNNEI. V shed 4 bases and J shed 4 bases, with 14 bases lying between them. The CDR3 totals 14 residues. For the CDR3, the DNA is TGTGCCAGCAGTGTAAGGTACCTATTATACGAGCAGTACTTC. Its protein product is CASSVRYLLYEQYF.

This clonotype came up many times. This chain joins TRBV7-9 and TRBJ2-5; D perhaps matches TRBD2 (6 bases). This CDR3 region has 16 residues. CDR1 is SEHNR and CDR2 is FQNEAQ in the germline V gene (reference sequence). Trimming left V 7 bases short and J 4 bases short, with 22 bases between. This CDR3 is CASTSASGRGVETQYF. The CDR3 DNA is TGTGCCAGCACCTCTGCCTCTGGGCGGGGAGTAGAGACCCAGTACTTC.

The chain combines TRBV7-9 with TRBJ1-2, with 9 positions matching TRBD1. Germline lookup yields CDR1 SEHNR and CDR2 FQNEAQ (reference sequence). The J segment lost 8 bases and the V segment lost 5 bases, leaving 12 bases of the junction unmatched. The CDR3 totals 15 residues. The CDR3 region is CASSHDGTGYGGYTF. CDR3 nucleotide sequence: TGTGCCAGCAGCCACGATGGGACAGGGTATGGGGGCTACACCTTC.

V gene TRBV7-9 combines with J gene TRBJ1-4; no clear D. Germline CDR1 and CDR2: SEHNR and FQNEAQ (reference sequence). V dropped 3 bases and J dropped 13 bases, with 15 bases sitting between them. The CDR3 has 13 residues. The CDR3: CASSLGKGEGLFF. In DNA form, the CDR3 reads TGTGCCAGCAGCTTGGGTAAAGGAGAGGGACTGTTTTTT.

This clonotype appeared many times. The chain is built from TRBV12-3 or TRBV12-4 and TRBJ2-5; D call uncertain. The CDR3 has 13 amino acids. V was pared by 2 bases and J by 2 bases, with 6 bases between. Written as DNA, the CDR3 is TGTGCCAGCAGTTTATTACAGCAAGAGACCCAGTACTTC. Translation gives CASSLLQQETQYF.

This clonotype was found many times. The rearrangement joins TRBV7-9 to TRBJ1-5; D perhaps matches TRBD1 (6 bases). Germline CDR1 SEHNR, CDR2 FQNEAQ (reference sequence). V lost 7 bases, J lost 4 bases, and 14 bases lay in between. The CDR3 length is 14 residues. The CDR3 region has the DNA TGTGCCAGCACCCGAGGGGGGGGGAATCAGCCCCAGCATTTT. The encoded protein is CASTRGGGNQPQHF. Based on the CDR3 plus reference TRBV7-9 and TRBJ1-5, the full variable domain is DTGVSQNPRHKITKRGQNVTFRCDPISEHNRLYWYRQTLGQGPEFLTYFQNEAQLEKSRLLSDRFSAERPKGSFSTLEIQRTEQGDSAMYLCASTRGGGNQPQHFGDGTRLSIL.

The chain combines TRBV7-2 with TRBJ1-5; TRBD1 might be the D (5 bases). The V gene's germline CDR1 is SGHTA and CDR2 FQGNSA. The V end lost 0 bases, the J end lost 3 bases, and 12 bases lay between the germline ends. The CDR3 loop spans 16 amino acids. This CDR3 reads CASSLAGRQSNQPQHF. The DNA for the CDR3 is TGTGCCAGCAGCTTAGCAGGGAGACAGTCCAATCAGCCCCAGCATTTT.

The chain has TRBV7-2 and TRBJ1-6, with D maybe TRBD1 (6 bases). Per the germline V gene, CDR1 is SGHTA and CDR2 is FQGNSA. V was clipped by 1 base and J by 10 bases, with 14 bases between them. The CDR3 extends over 15 amino acids. The CDR3 reads CASSLERGFGSPLHF. In nucleotides, the CDR3 is TGTGCCAGCAGCTTAGAAAGGGGGTTTGGGTCACCCCTCCACTTT.

In this sample, this clonotype turned up many times. J is TRBJ2-2 and V is TRBV11-2, with 11 positions matching TRBD1. The CDR3 totals 17 residues. Germline loops: CDR1 SGHAT, CDR2 FQNNGV. Trimming cost V 4 bases and J 7 bases; bases outside gene matches: 11. Here the CDR3 DNA reads TGTGCCAGCAGCTCCCCCAAGGACAGGGGGCGGGGCGGGGAGCTGTTTTTT. Translated, it gives CASSSPKDRGRGGELFF.

This clonotype was counted ten times or more. The J gene is TRBJ2-2, the V gene TRBV7-3, with D perhaps TRBD2 (5 bases). Germline CDR1 and CDR2: SGHTA and FQGTGA. The length of the CDR3 is 16 residues. Trimming stripped 2 bases from V and 1 base from J, with 11 bases between. The CDR3 sequence is CASSLDGGLNTGELFF. The CDR3 region has the DNA TGTGCCAGCAGCTTAGATGGAGGCCTGAACACCGGGGAGCTGTTTTTT.

At least ten counts were recorded for this clonotype. This chain connects TRBV29-1 to TRBJ2-2, with D uncertain. The CDR3 consists of 12 residues. Looked up from germline, CDR1 is SQVTM and CDR2 is ANQGSEA. V was cut by 6 bases and J by 6 bases, with 11 bases left in between. The DNA of the CDR3 is TGCAGCGTCTTGACTTTGCCCGGGGAGCTGTTTTTT. Amino acids: CSVLTLPGELFF.

V is TRBV12-3 or TRBV12-4 and J is TRBJ1-2; TRBD1 is a possible D gene (6 bases). The V end lost 6 bases, the J end lost 4 bases, and 12 bases lay between the germline ends. CDR3 length: 13 residues. The CDR3 spells CASSAGGVYGYTF. In DNA, the CDR3 is TGTGCCAGCAGCGCCGGGGGCGTCTATGGCTACACCTTC.

The rearrangement links TRBV30 to TRBJ2-5; TRBD1 is a possible D gene (5 bases). CDR1 is GTSNPN, CDR2 SVGIG, per germline (reference sequence). The ends were cut back, 0 bases at V and 1 base at J, with 12 bases in the middle. This CDR3 spans 15 amino acids. The CDR3 region is CAWSVFGAGQETQYF. Here the CDR3 DNA reads TGTGCCTGGAGTGTCTTTGGGGCCGGCCAAGAGACCCAGTACTTC.

The chain employs TRBV29-1 and TRBJ2-2; possible D gene TRBD1, 5 bases. The CDR3 spans 14 residues. Trimming pared 8 bases from V and 6 bases from J, leaving 19 bases between. The V gene's germline CDR1 is SQVTM and CDR2 ANQGSEA. The CDR3 region has the DNA TGCAGCTCGATGGGGCAGTCGTGGTCCGGGGAGCTGTTTTTT. Translation gives CSSMGQSWSGELFF.

This clonotype was seen at least ten times. The chain employs TRBV5-1 and TRBJ2-7; 12 nucleotides match TRBD2. The length of the CDR3 is 15 residues. Germline CDR1 reads SGHRS; CDR2 reads YFSETQ. V lost 7 bases, J lost 0 bases, and 5 bases stayed unmatched. This chain's CDR3 is CASGLAGSLSYEQYF. The CDR3 coding sequence is TGCGCCAGCGGACTAGCGGGATCTCTCTCCTACGAGCAGTACTTC. Full variable domain (missing parts from reference TRBV5-1 and TRBJ2-7): KAGVTQTPRYLIKTRGQQVTLSCSPISGHRSVSWYQQTPGQGLQFLFEYFSETQRNKGNFPGRFSGRQFSNSRSEMNVSTLELGDSALYLCASGLAGSLSYEQYFGPGTRLTVT.

This clonotype appeared many times. The rearrangement joins TRBV4-1 to TRBJ1-2; D call uncertain. There are 15 residues in the CDR3. V was cut by 3 bases and J by 0 bases, with 11 bases left in between. Germline-derived CDR1 and CDR2 are MGHRA and YSYEKL. DNA for the CDR3: TGCGCCAGCAGCCAGGCACACGGAGCTAACTATGGCTACACCTTC. Translated, it gives CASSQAHGANYGYTF.

The table lists this clonotype with many counts. The chain is built from TRBV7-3 and TRBJ2-2; D is perhaps TRBD2 (6 bases). V was shortened by 5 bases and J by 6 bases, with 22 bases between the two germline ends. Per the germline V gene, CDR1 is SGHTA and CDR2 is FQGTGA. The CDR3 has 17 amino acids. CDR3 protein: CASSLRLVYEISGELFF. As DNA, the CDR3 is TGTGCCAGCAGCCTTAGACTAGTATATGAAATATCCGGGGAGCTGTTTTTT.

This clonotype was seen many times. The genes are TRBV29-1 and TRBJ2-5; TRBD1 is a possible D gene (5 bases). This CDR3 has 12 amino acids. The V gene lost 4 bases and the J gene lost 2 bases, with 8 bases spanning the gap. CDR1 SQVTM and CDR2 ANQGSEA come from the germline V gene. CDR3 in amino acids: CSVGRTQETQYF. CDR3 sequence (DNA): TGCAGCGTTGGCCGGACACAAGAGACCCAGTACTTC.

This clonotype was counted once. In nucleotides, the CDR3 is TGCGCCAGCAGCTTGGGCGGACGGGTCTCTGGAAACACCATATATTTT. It specifies CASSLGGRVSGNTIYF. The chain joins TRBV5-1 to TRBJ1-3; D is uncertain. Germline V gene lookup returns CDR1 SGHRS and CDR2 YFSETQ. There are 16 residues in the CDR3. V was shortened by 0 bases and J by 0 bases, with 10 bases between the two germline ends.

There are many counts of this clonotype. The rearrangement joins TRBV11-2 to TRBJ2-5; the D gene is possibly TRBD1 (5 bases). The CDR3 is made up of 14 amino acids. The germline V and J ends were trimmed by 5 bases and 7 bases, with 17 bases remaining between them. Germline V CDR1 and CDR2: SGHAT, FQNNGV. CDR3 nucleotide sequence: TGTGCCAGCAGCCAGGGATTATCGAGCAGGACCCAGTACTTC. It yields the protein CASSQGLSSRTQYF.

This clonotype has a handful of counts. The V and J genes are TRBV7-2 and TRBJ1-2; the match to TRBD1 covers 7 bases. CDR3 length: 15 residues. Germline loops: CDR1 SGHTA, CDR2 FQGNSA. The J segment lost 2 bases and the V segment lost 5 bases, leaving 8 bases of the junction unmatched. The CDR3 sequence: CASSQRQGPNYGYTF. CDR3 in DNA: TGTGCCAGCAGCCAGCGACAGGGACCCAACTATGGCTACACCTTC.

In this sample, this clonotype turned up many times. V and J are TRBV7-9 and TRBJ1-1, with no clear D. CDR3 length: 12 amino acids. The V end was cut by 5 bases, the J end by 3 bases, with 7 bases between. Germline CDR1 SEHNR, CDR2 FQNEAQ (reference sequence). The DNA of the CDR3 is TGTGCCAGCAGCCGTACAGACACTGAAGCTTTCTTT. Amino acids: CASSRTDTEAFF.

V is TRBV15 and J is TRBJ1-6; D remains ambiguous. V was clipped by 1 base and J by 13 bases, with 11 bases between them. This CDR3 region has 13 residues. Germline V gene lookup returns CDR1 LNHNV and CDR2 YYDKDF (reference sequence). The CDR3 sequence is CATSRGGNQPLHF. The CDR3 nucleotides read TGTGCCACCAGCAGAGGTGGCAATCAGCCCCTCCACTTT.

This clonotype has just one count. This sequence joins TRBV7-9 and TRBJ1-2; D call uncertain. V dropped 1 base and J dropped 8 bases, with 8 bases sitting between them. The CDR3 length is 12 residues. CDR1 and CDR2 from the germline V gene are SEHNR and FQNEAQ (reference sequence). CDR3 coding DNA: TGTGCCAGCAGCTTAGGCTCATTGGGCTACACCTTC. It yields the protein CASSLGSLGYTF.

This clonotype was observed a single time. The CDR3 bases are TGTGCCAGCAGCTTATCGGGGCGACACGGCTTACAGGGCGGGGAGCTGTTTTTT. Translating it yields CASSLSGRHGLQGGELFF. The V and J genes are TRBV11-2 and TRBJ2-2, with a weak D call TRBD1 (6 bases). V was cut by 2 bases and J by 7 bases, with 23 bases left in between. Germline V gene data show CDR1 as SGHAT and CDR2 as FQNNGV. The CDR3 has 18 amino acids.

This clonotype was counted once. The chain couples TRBV6-1 to TRBJ2-3; 10 nucleotides line up with TRBD1. J lost 4 bases, V lost 5 bases, and 6 bases had no gene match. The CDR3 extends over 15 amino acids. CDR1 and CDR2 from the germline V gene are MNHNS and SASEGT. The CDR3 DNA reads as TGTGCCAGCAGTTGGACAGGGGGTTTCGCAGATACGCAGTATTTT. It yields the protein CASSWTGGFADTQYF.

This clonotype was counted many times. The V and J genes are TRBV20-1 and TRBJ2-7; 10 nucleotides line up with TRBD2. Germline V gene data show CDR1 as DFQATT and CDR2 as SNEGSKA (reference sequence). This CDR3 region has 16 residues. V lost 0 bases and J lost 0; bases outside the gene matches: 5. The CDR3 loop reads CSARELAGPLSYEQYF. The CDR3 DNA reads as TGCAGTGCTAGAGAACTAGCGGGACCCCTCTCCTACGAGCAGTACTTC.

This clonotype was seen repeatedly, ten times or more. The CDR3: CATSREAGGTEAFF. CDR3 DNA: TGTGCCACCAGCAGAGAGGCAGGCGGCACTGAAGCTTTCTTT. The V gene is TRBV15, the J gene TRBJ1-1; no firm D call. Trimming pared 0 bases from V and 4 bases from J, leaving 9 bases between. This CDR3 is 14 amino acids long. Germline V lookup: CDR1 LNHNV, CDR2 YYDKDF (reference sequence).

The CDR3 DNA sequence: TGCAGCGTAAGGGACCGCGAGGCCCAGTACTTC. Amino acids: CSVRDREAQYF. This chain uses TRBV29-1 with TRBJ2-5; D may correspond to TRBD1 or TRBD2 (5 bases each). The CDR3 totals 11 residues. CDR1 and CDR2 (germline): SQVTM, ANQGSEA. Trimming shortened V by 6 bases and J by 9 bases, and 14 bases separated the two germline ends.

The chain has TRBV20-1 and TRBJ2-6; 9 bases align to TRBD1. In germline, CDR1 is DFQATT, CDR2 SNEGSKA (reference sequence). The J segment lost 4 bases and the V segment lost 3 bases, leaving 10 bases of the junction unmatched. The CDR3 consists of 17 residues. CDR3 DNA: TGCAGTGCTAGTGGGACAGGGAATTCCGCCGGGGCCAACGTCCTGACTTTC. Translation: CSASGTGNSAGANVLTF.

This clonotype was counted only a few times. V and J are TRBV25-1 and TRBJ2-2; 10 bases match TRBD2. CDR3 length: 19 amino acids. V lost 5 bases and J lost 5; bases outside the gene matches: 17. CDR1 is MGHDK and CDR2 is SYGVNS in the germline V gene. The CDR3 sequence is CASSLWLASGRAGTGELFF. The DNA for the CDR3 is TGTGCCAGCAGTTTATGGTTGGCCAGCGGGAGGGCCGGGACCGGGGAGCTGTTTTTT.